This TCR beta chain was profiled in a study of blood T cell repertoires in COVID-19. Background on the study: In each case, the material was cDNA or gDNA derived from T cells, B-cell-depleted T cells, or PBMCs.

Sequencing used immunoSEQ multiplex PCR; TCRdb keeps in-frame clones, though not all of them. There are some 80,000 clones in the sample; around nine tenths occur only once, and around a sixth lies in the top ten. Sequencing input: peripheral blood. The clonotype originates from a woman of 80 years or more with active or convalescent COVID-19.

CDR3 sequence (DNA): TGTGCCAGCAGCTTAGTCGGGGGACCCTATGGCTACACCTTC. It encodes CASSLVGGPYGYTF. This chain joins TRBV7-2 and TRBJ1-2; D is perhaps TRBD1 (5 bases). CDR1 SGHTA and CDR2 FQGNSA come from the germline V gene. CDR3 length: 14 residues. Trimming took off 1 base at V and 4 bases at J, with 10 bases between the two ends.